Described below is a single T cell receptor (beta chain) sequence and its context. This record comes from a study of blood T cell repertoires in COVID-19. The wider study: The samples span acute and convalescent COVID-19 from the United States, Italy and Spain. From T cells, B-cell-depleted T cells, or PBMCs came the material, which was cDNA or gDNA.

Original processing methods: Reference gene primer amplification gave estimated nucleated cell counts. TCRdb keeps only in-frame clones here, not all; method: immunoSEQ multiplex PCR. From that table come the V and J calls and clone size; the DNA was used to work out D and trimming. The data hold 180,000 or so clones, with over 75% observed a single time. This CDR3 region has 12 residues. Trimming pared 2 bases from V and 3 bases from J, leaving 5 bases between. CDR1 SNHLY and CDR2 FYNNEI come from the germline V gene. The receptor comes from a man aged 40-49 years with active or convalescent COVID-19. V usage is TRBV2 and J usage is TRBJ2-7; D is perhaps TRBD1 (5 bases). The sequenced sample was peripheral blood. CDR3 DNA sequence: TGTGCCAGCAGTGAACAGGGCTACGAGCAGTACTTC. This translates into CASSEQGYEQYF.